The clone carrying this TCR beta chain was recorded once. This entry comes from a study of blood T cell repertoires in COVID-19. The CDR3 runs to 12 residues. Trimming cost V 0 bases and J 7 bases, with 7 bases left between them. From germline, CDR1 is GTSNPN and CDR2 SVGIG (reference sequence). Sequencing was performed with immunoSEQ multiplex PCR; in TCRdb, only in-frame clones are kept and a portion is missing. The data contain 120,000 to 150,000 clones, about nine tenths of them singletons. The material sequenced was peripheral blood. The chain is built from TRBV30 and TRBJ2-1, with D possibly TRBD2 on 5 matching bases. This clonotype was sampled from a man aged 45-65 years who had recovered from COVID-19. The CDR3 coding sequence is TGTGCCTGGAGTGTGTCGGGGAATGAGCAGTTCTTC. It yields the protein CAWSVSGNEQFF.